The T cell receptor (beta chain) under discussion was sequenced for a study of blood T cell repertoires in COVID-19. The table came from immunoSEQ multiplex PCR; TCRdb's copy has only in-frame clones and leaves some out. The table has approximately 160,000 clones, roughly 83% seen once. Germline V lookup: CDR1 SGDLS, CDR2 YYNGEE. V was trimmed by 4 bases and J by 0 bases, leaving 13 bases between them. CDR3 length: 16 residues. Enrollees, about 18 to 90 years old, lived in about two dozen US areas. The chain has TRBV9 and TRBJ2-2; weak D call: TRBD1 (6 bases). This TCR came from a woman aged 45 to 65 who had recovered from COVID-19. The material sequenced was PBMCs or T cells enriched from blood (not recorded which). In DNA, the CDR3 is TGTGCCAGCAGCAACCGCAGGGGATCGAACACCGGGGAGCTGTTTTTT. This gives the protein CASSNRRGSNTGELFF.